These T cell receptor beta chains were read from a single sample in a study of monozygotic twins with inflammatory bowel disease. Reanalyzing the 5' RACE reads, TCRdb keeps one entry per CDR3 protein, without DNA. This sample's table has 300,000 to 350,000 distinct CDR3 sequences. Sequencing used blood. These TCRs come from a human donor with ulcerative colitis or Crohn's disease, or a healthy co-twin of an affected twin (not recorded which). The CDR3 runs from the conserved cysteine through the conserved F or W. Fields, in order: CDR3 length, J gene, V gene, CDR3 protein.

>16|TRBJ2-2|TRBV5-4
CASSSGQGENAGELFF
>15|TRBJ2-3|TRBV7-2
CASSPSGGATDTQYF
>12|TRBJ2-3|TRBV12-3/TRBV12-4
CASSTGGPTQYF
>18|TRBJ2-3|TRBV4-1
CASSQSTAVRSWSDTQYF
>12|TRBJ2-5|TRBV29-1
CSIVGMWETQYF
>14|TRBJ1-1|TRBV5-1
CASSSSGGNTEAFF
>15|TRBJ2-3|TRBV7-8
CASSKNRGGADTQYF
>15|TRBJ1-2|TRBV5-1
CASSLGTDLYYGYTF
>13|TRBJ2-3|TRBV4-1
CASSQVRGDTQYF
>16|TRBJ2-3|TRBV15
CATSTRRTAGADTQYF
>15|TRBJ2-1|TRBV12-3/TRBV12-4
CASSFQGTPYNEQFF
>16|TRBJ2-7|TRBV6-5
CASSYRPRDTSYEQYF
>11|TRBJ2-7|TRBV29-1
CSVGMVNEQYF
>13|TRBJ1-2|TRBV12-3/TRBV12-4
CASTKDRGNGYTF
>15|TRBJ2-2|TRBV19
CASSMVRGFTGELFF
>13|TRBJ1-1|TRBV10-3
CAISGEQRTGAFF
>15|TRBJ2-1|TRBV9
CASSVASSGNNEQFF
>17|TRBJ2-5|TRBV7-9
CASSLGPTTDYGSAQYF
>11|TRBJ1-1|TRBV20-1
CSARAGKLAFF
>13|TRBJ2-3|TRBV7-6
CASSLAGQGTQYF
>16|TRBJ2-1|TRBV3-1
CASRSTRDRSYNEQFF
>14|TRBJ1-6|TRBV20-1
CSARSGGASAPLHF
>13|TRBJ2-1|TRBV10-3
CATSGGKLGEQFF
>16|TRBJ2-5|TRBV27
CASSNSSGIPQETQYF
>15|TRBJ1-1|TRBV5-1
CASSFAGGSNTEAFF
>13|TRBJ2-3|TRBV20-1
CSAREGLADTQYF
>17|TRBJ2-1|TRBV20-1
CSARALNGAPSYNEQFF
>13|TRBJ1-2|TRBV9
CASSVASGSGYTF
>13|TRBJ1-1|TRBV19
CASSIRTDTEAFF
>14|TRBJ2-5|TRBV29-1
CSARPDRGKETQYF
>14|TRBJ1-5|TRBV27
CASSPISGIQPQHF
>16|TRBJ2-1|TRBV5-1
CASSPQVAGARNEQFF
>14|TRBJ2-7|TRBV2
CASVMNSGLGEQYF
>15|TRBJ2-7|TRBV6-4
CASSVLGGGLYEQYF
>16|TRBJ2-2|TRBV18
CASSPDHRGFTGELFF
>16|TRBJ1-2|TRBV7-9
CASSPLGGGSNYGYTF
>14|TRBJ1-1|TRBV7-2
CASSLRYKNTEAFF
>14|TRBJ1-5|TRBV12-3/TRBV12-4
CASSRRQDDQPQHF
>15|TRBJ2-1|TRBV29-1
CSVPGPGLVPNEQFF
>14|TRBJ2-3|TRBV10-3
CAISRGPPTDTQYF
>14|TRBJ2-1|TRBV19
CASSTRGGGNEQFF
>15|TRBJ2-7|TRBV27
CASSLSGTGSREQYF
>19|TRBJ2-3|TRBV5-1
CASSFPNGRRGLYTDTQYF
>15|TRBJ2-3|TRBV11-2
CASSSILNPTDTQYF
>12|TRBJ2-7|TRBV10-3
CAISVGGYEQYF
>14|TRBJ2-2|TRBV12-3/TRBV12-4
CASSLRGQAGELFF
>13|TRBJ2-7|TRBV20-1
CSPRTGTYHEQYF
>15|TRBJ2-3|TRBV5-6
CASSSGTVGLATQYF
>14|TRBJ2-1|TRBV10-1
CASSGRNSYNEQFF
>17|TRBJ1-1|TRBV27
CASSPRGRGSVNTEAFF
>14|TRBJ1-1|TRBV5-1
CASSLARGRTEAFF
>14|TRBJ2-3|TRBV20-1
CSAQEGRGTDTQYF
>14|TRBJ2-3|TRBV20-1
CSGVTSGNWDTQYF
>14|TRBJ2-1|TRBV10-3
CAISAVSADNEQFF
>15|TRBJ2-1|TRBV7-3
CASSLKVGLGNEQFF
>15|TRBJ2-1|TRBV6-2/TRBV6-3
CASSSVGQGHNEQFF
>15|TRBJ2-7|TRBV7-8
CASRDGTGKTYEQYF
>16|TRBJ1-4|TRBV2
CASSPTGVATNEKLFF
>16|TRBJ1-5|TRBV20-1
CSANTQSGWSNQPQHF
>12|TRBJ1-2|TRBV7-9
CASSFYRDIYTF